The rows below give T cell receptor beta chains drawn from one sample of a study of OX40 agonist ivuxolimab in advanced cancers. The assay was immunoSEQ multiplex PCR, and TCRdb's table has in-frame clones only and misses some. The sample includes some 75,000 clones, over 75% of them seen just once. Here the sequenced sample was CD4+ or CD8+ T cells sorted from blood, taken in a trial of the OX40 agonist ivuxolimab. These receptors were obtained from an adult with an advanced solid tumor such as melanoma, head and neck, liver or kidney cancer. Each CDR3 is given with its conserved first and last residue. Each record gives: D gene, J gene, clone size, V gene, CDR3 protein, CDR3 DNA. A D gene is named only where the DNA matches it firmly. Size is stated for part of the rows, as once, few or many counts, or as a class when the clone is expanded.

.,TRBJ1-4,few,TRBV4-3,CASSQDLVSRNEGLFF,TGCGCCAGCAGCCAAGATTTGGTTTCACGGAATGAGGGACTGTTTTTT
.,TRBJ2-7,.,TRBV5-1,CASSLEGQGLGEQYF,TGCGCCAGCAGCTTGGAAGGTCAGGGTTTAGGCGAGCAGTACTTC
TRBD1,TRBJ2-7,few,TRBV29-1,CSVSTGKFNEQYF,TGCAGCGTCTCGACAGGGAAATTTAACGAGCAGTACTTC
.,TRBJ2-2,few,TRBV18,CASSPTSAGELFF,TGTGCCAGCTCACCGACTAGTGCCGGGGAGCTGTTTTTT
.,TRBJ1-6,.,TRBV6-5,CASSRSTNLNSPLHF,TGTGCCAGCAGTAGGAGTACCAACCTCAATTCACCCCTCCACTTT
.,TRBJ1-2,.,TRBV4-3,CASSQDRDRNYGYTF,TGCGCCAGCAGCCAAGATAGAGACAGGAACTATGGCTACACCTTC
.,TRBJ1-3,.,TRBV10-3,CAITGGDGNTIYF,TGTGCCATCACCGGGGGCGATGGAAACACCATATATTTT
.,TRBJ1-1,.,TRBV5-1,CASSFRGAEAFF,TGCGCCAGCAGCTTCAGGGGAGCTGAAGCTTTCTTT
.,TRBJ1-1,.,TRBV11-2,CASTPYKGSWDEAFF,TGTGCCAGCACCCCCTATAAGGGCTCATGGGATGAAGCTTTCTTT
.,TRBJ1-6,few,TRBV2,CASRYRERNSPLHF,TGTGCCAGCAGATACAGGGAGCGGAATTCACCCCTCCACTTT
.,TRBJ1-5,.,TRBV28,CASGTNNNQPQHF,TGTGCCAGCGGGACAAATAACAATCAGCCCCAGCATTTT
TRBD1,TRBJ1-5,.,TRBV5-1,CASSKTGGFGQPQHF,TGCGCCAGCAGCAAGACAGGGGGCTTTGGTCAGCCCCAGCATTTT
.,TRBJ1-1,.,TRBV7-9,CASSLEINTEAFF,TGTGCCAGCAGCTTAGAGATAAACACTGAAGCTTTCTTT
.,TRBJ1-5,.,TRBV19,CASEGGALQPQHF,TGTGCCAGTGAGGGGGGGGCGCTTCAGCCCCAGCATTTT
TRBD2,TRBJ2-5,.,TRBV7-2,CASSPQAGGGAMDF,TGTGCCAGCAGCCCCCAGGCTGGCGGGGGGGCTATGGACTTC
TRBD2,TRBJ2-1,.,TRBV11-3,CASSLEGWTSGRPGNEQFF,TGTGCCAGCAGCTTAGAAGGTTGGACTAGCGGGAGGCCCGGCAATGAGCAGTTCTTC
.,TRBJ1-2,.,TRBV19,CASSPRGRDGYGYTF,TGTGCCAGTAGTCCCCGGGGCAGGGATGGCTATGGCTACACCTTC
TRBD2,TRBJ2-7,.,TRBV7-2,CASSLGLAGVNEQYF,TGTGCCAGCAGCTTGGGACTAGCGGGAGTGAACGAGCAGTACTTC
TRBD1,TRBJ2-5,.,TRBV6-6,CASSYGRTGQETQYF,TGTGCCAGCAGTTACGGTAGGACAGGCCAAGAGACCCAGTACTTC
.,TRBJ1-2,.,TRBV18,CASSPRTEAYGYTF,TGTGCCAGCTCTCCTAGGACAGAAGCCTATGGCTACACCTTC
TRBD2,TRBJ2-7,once,TRBV6-5,CASSYGLAGTLYEQYF,TGTGCCAGCAGTTACGGGCTAGCGGGGACCCTATACGAGCAGTACTTC
TRBD1,TRBJ1-1,.,TRBV5-5,CASSGLGTGVRLRDTEAFF,TGTGCCAGCAGCGGGCTCGGGACAGGGGTGAGGTTAAGGGACACTGAAGCTTTCTTT
TRBD2,TRBJ2-3,.,TRBV6-5,CASSYDLGGDTQYF,TGTGCCAGCAGTTACGATCTGGGAGGGGATACGCAGTATTTT
TRBD1,TRBJ1-6,few,TRBV6-5,CASTMTGLTSPLHF,TGTGCCAGCACCATGACAGGGCTTACTTCACCCCTCCACTTT
.,TRBJ2-6,.,TRBV7-2,CASTNQASSGANVLTF,TGTGCCAGCACCAATCAGGCTAGCTCTGGGGCCAACGTCCTGACTTTC
.,TRBJ1-2,.,TRBV9,CASSERRDILNYGYTF,TGTGCCAGCAGCGAACGTAGGGACATCCTTAACTATGGCTACACCTTC
.,TRBJ2-3,.,TRBV5-1,CASSLLGDTQYF,TGCGCCAGCAGCCTACTTGGGGATACGCAGTATTTT
TRBD2,TRBJ2-5,few,TRBV2,CASSGSSGYQETQYF,TGTGCCAGCAGCGGCTCTAGCGGGTACCAAGAGACCCAGTACTTC
.,TRBJ1-2,.,TRBV7-8,CASSLAVATGSSYGYTF,TGTGCCAGCAGCTTAGCAGTGGCTACAGGGAGTAGCTATGGCTACACCTTC
TRBD2,TRBJ2-2,.,TRBV7-6,CASSLDSSGVTGELFF,TGTGCCAGCAGCTTAGATTCTAGCGGGGTCACCGGGGAGCTGTTTTTT
.,TRBJ1-1,.,TRBV11-3,CASSLDRSNTEAFF,TGTGCCAGCAGCTTAGACAGATCGAACACTGAAGCTTTCTTT
.,TRBJ1-2,.,TRBV5-1,CASSLKKWGPTWDGALLDYGYTF,TGCGCCAGCAGTCTTAAAAAGTGGGGTCCTACCTGGGACGGGGCCCTGCTGGACTATGGCTACACCTTC
.,TRBJ1-5,.,TRBV7-9,CASSPQGDQPQHF,TGTGCCAGCAGCCCGCAGGGCGATCAGCCCCAGCATTTT
TRBD2,TRBJ2-3,.,TRBV5-1,CASREGAGGPDTQYF,TGCGCCAGCAGAGAAGGAGCGGGAGGGCCAGATACGCAGTATTTT
TRBD2,TRBJ2-1,.,TRBV2,CASSKTSGGTQFF,TGTGCCAGCAGTAAGACTAGCGGGGGAACGCAGTTCTTC
.,TRBJ2-7,.,TRBV6-5,CASSYGQGSYEQYF,TGTGCCAGCAGTTACGGCCAGGGGAGTTACGAGCAGTACTTC
.,TRBJ2-3,.,TRBV7-2,CASSLADTQYF,TGTGCCAGCAGCTTAGCCGATACGCAGTATTTT
.,TRBJ1-2,.,TRBV11-2,CASSFAGIDYGYTF,TGTGCCAGCAGCTTTGCAGGGATCGACTATGGCTACACCTTC
.,TRBJ1-4,.,TRBV19,CASSILTNEKLFF,TGTGCCAGTAGTATATTGACTAATGAAAAACTGTTTTTT
.,TRBJ2-6,.,TRBV18,CASSPSRGAGANVLTF,TGTGCCAGCTCACCATCGAGGGGAGCTGGGGCCAACGTCCTGACTTTC
TRBD1,TRBJ1-2,.,TRBV7-3,CASSQTGGRGYTF,TGTGCCAGCAGCCAAACAGGGGGCCGTGGCTACACCTTC
TRBD1,TRBJ2-7,once,TRBV19,CASSKQGDPYEQYF,TGTGCCAGTAGTAAACAGGGGGATCCCTACGAGCAGTACTTC
.,TRBJ1-5,.,TRBV5-6,CASSLGPSGNQPQHF,TGTGCCAGCAGCTTGGGCCCCTCGGGCAATCAGCCCCAGCATTTT
TRBD1,TRBJ2-7,.,TRBV6-5,CASSTDRGSAYEQYF,TGTGCCAGCAGTACGGACAGGGGGTCCGCCTACGAGCAGTACTTC
.,TRBJ2-1,.,TRBV11-3,CASRNRDNEQFF,TGTGCCAGCAGGAACAGGGACAATGAGCAGTTCTTC
TRBD2,TRBJ2-3,once,TRBV7-2,CASSLGLAGGADTQYF,TGTGCCAGCAGCTTAGGCCTAGCGGGGGGCGCAGATACGCAGTATTTT
.,TRBJ2-7,few,TRBV6-5,CASSRGDYEQYF,TGTGCCAGCAGCCGAGGGGACTACGAGCAGTACTTC
.,TRBJ1-2,.,TRBV27,CASSSSGYYGYTF,TGTGCCAGCAGTTCCTCAGGGTACTATGGCTACACCTTC
TRBD2,TRBJ2-5,.,TRBV30,CAWSVSSRSGSTQYF,TGTGCCTGGAGTGTAAGTTCGAGGAGCGGGAGTACCCAGTACTTC